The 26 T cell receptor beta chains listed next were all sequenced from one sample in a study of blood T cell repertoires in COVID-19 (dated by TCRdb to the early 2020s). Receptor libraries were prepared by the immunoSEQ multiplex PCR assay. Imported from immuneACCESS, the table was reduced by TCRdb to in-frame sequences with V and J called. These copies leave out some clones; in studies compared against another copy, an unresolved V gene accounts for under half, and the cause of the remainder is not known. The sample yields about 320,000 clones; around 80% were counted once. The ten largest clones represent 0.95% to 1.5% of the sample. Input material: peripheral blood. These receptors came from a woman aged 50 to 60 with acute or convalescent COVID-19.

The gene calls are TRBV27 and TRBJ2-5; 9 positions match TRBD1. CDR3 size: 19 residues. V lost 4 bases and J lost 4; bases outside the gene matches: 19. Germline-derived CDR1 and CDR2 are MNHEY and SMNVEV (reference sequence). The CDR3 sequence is CASSYRPGQGRVAIETQYF. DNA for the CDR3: TGTGCCAGCAGTTACCGGCCGGGACAGGGACGAGTCGCGATAGAGACCCAGTACTTC.

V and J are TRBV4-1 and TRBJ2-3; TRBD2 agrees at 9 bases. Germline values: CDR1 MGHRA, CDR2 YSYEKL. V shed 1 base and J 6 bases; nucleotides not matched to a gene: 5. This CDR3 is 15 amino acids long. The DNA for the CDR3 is TGCGCCAGCAGCCAAGTTGGCGGGGGGGTGGATACGCAGTATTTT. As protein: CASSQVGGGVDTQYF.

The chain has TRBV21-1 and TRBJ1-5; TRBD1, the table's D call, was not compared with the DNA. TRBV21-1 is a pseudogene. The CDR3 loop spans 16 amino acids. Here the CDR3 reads CASSNKLGDSNQPQHF. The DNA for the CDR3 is TGTGCCAGCAGCAATAAGTTAGGGGATAGCAATCAGCCCCAGCATTTT.

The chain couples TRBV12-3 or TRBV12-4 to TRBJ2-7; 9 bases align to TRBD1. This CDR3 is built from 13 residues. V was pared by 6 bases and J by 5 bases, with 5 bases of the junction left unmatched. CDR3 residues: CASSGTGHDEQYF. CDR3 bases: TGTGCCAGCAGCGGGACAGGGCACGACGAGCAGTACTTC.

CDR3 coding DNA: TGTGCCTGGAAGGAGGTCACTGAAGCTTTCTTT. It translates to CAWKEVTEAFF. The chain has TRBV30 and TRBJ1-1; D call uncertain. Germline V CDR1 and CDR2: GTSNPN, SVGIG (reference sequence). V shed 4 bases and J shed 4 bases, with 7 bases lying between them. The CDR3 length is 11 residues.

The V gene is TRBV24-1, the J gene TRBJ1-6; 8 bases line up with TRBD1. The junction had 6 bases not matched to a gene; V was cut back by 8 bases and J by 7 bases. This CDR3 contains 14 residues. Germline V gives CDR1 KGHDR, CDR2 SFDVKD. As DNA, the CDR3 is TGTGCCACCACCGGACAGGGTGGAAATTCACCCCTCCACTTT. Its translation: CATTGQGGNSPLHF.

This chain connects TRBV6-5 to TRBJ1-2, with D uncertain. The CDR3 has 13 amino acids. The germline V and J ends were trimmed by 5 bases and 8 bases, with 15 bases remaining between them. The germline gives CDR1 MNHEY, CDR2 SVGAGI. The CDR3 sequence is CASSPRSRKGYTF. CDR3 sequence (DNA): TGTGCCAGCAGTCCCCGGAGTAGGAAGGGCTACACCTTC.

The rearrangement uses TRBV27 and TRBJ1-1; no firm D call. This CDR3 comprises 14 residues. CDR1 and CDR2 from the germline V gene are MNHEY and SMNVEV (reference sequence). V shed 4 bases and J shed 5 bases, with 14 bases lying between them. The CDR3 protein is CASSYSFNPTEAFF. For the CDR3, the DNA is TGTGCCAGCAGTTACAGTTTCAACCCAACTGAAGCTTTCTTT.

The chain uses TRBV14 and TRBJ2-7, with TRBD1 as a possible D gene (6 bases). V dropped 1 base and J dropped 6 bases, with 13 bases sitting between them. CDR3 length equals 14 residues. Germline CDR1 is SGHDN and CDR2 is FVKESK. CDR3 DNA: TGTGCCAGCAGCCAAGGGGGGCTTAACTCCGAGCAGTACGTC. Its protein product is CASSQGGLNSEQYV.

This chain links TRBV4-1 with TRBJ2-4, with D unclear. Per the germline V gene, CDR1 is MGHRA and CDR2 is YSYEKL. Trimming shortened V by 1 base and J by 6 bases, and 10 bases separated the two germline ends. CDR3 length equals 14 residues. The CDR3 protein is CASSQVQEANIQYF. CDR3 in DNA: TGCGCCAGCAGCCAAGTGCAGGAAGCAAACATTCAGTACTTC.

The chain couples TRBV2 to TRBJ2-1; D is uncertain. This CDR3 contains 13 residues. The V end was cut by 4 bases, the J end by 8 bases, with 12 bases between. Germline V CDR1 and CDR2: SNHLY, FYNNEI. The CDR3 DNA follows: TGTGCCAGCAGTGGAGGAACGCCCGATGAGCAGTTCTTC. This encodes CASSGGTPDEQFF.

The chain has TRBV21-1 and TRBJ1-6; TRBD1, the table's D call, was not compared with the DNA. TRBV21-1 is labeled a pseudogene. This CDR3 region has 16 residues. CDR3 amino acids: CASSKEGQGDNSPLHF. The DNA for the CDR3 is TGTGCCAGCAGCAAAGAGGGTCAGGGGGACAATTCACCCCTCCACTTT.

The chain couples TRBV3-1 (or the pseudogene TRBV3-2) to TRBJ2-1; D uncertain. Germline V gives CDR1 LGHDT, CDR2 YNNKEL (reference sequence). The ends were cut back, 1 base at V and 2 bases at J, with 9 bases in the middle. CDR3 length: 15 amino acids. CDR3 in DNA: TGTGCCAGCAGCCAAGGTCACTCCGCCTACAATGAGCAGTTCTTC. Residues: CASSQGHSAYNEQFF.

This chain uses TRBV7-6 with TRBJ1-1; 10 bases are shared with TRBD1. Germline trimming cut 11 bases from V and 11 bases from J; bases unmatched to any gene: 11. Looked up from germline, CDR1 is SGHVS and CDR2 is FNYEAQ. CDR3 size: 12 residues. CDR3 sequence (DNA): TGTGCCTCAGGGGGGGACAGGGGCTCTGCTTTCTTT. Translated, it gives CASGGDRGSAFF.

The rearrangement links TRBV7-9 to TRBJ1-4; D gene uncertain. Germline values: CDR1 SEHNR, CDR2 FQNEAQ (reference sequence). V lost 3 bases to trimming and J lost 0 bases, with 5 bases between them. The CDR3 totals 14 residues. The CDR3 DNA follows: TGTGCCAGCAGCTTGAGTGCAACTAATGAAAAACTGTTTTTT. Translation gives CASSLSATNEKLFF. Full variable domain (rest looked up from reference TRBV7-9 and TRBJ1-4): DTGVSQNPRHKITKRGQNVTFRCDPISEHNRLYWYRQTLGQGPEFLTYFQNEAQLEKSRLLSDRFSAERPKGSFSTLEIQRTEQGDSAMYLCASSLSATNEKLFFGSGTQLSVL.

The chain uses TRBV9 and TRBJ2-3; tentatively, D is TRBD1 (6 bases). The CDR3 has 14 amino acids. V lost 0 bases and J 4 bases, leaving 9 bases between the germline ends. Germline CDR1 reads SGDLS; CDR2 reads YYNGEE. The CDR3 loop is CASSVVEGADTQYF. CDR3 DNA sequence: TGTGCCAGCAGCGTAGTAGAGGGGGCAGATACGCAGTATTTT.

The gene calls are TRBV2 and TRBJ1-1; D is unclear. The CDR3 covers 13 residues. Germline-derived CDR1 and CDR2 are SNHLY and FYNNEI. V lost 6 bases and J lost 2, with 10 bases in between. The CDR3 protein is CASSREGNTEAFF. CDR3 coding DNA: TGTGCCAGCAGCCGGGAGGGAAACACTGAAGCTTTCTTT.

Written as DNA, the CDR3 is TGTGCCAGCAGCCGGACTTTGAGCGGGGGAAACACCATATATTTT. Translating it yields CASSRTLSGGNTIYF. The rearrangement uses TRBV9 and TRBJ1-3; D gene uncertain. Looked up from germline, CDR1 is SGDLS and CDR2 is YYNGEE. The V end lost 4 bases, the J end lost 4 bases, and 15 bases lay between the germline ends. CDR3 length: 15 amino acids.

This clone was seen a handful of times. CDR3 amino acids: CASSQDSRQNYGYTF. The CDR3 DNA reads as TGCGCCAGCAGCCAAGATTCCAGGCAAAACTATGGCTACACCTTC. The J gene is TRBJ1-2, the V gene TRBV4-1; D is uncertain. The germline CDR1 and CDR2 sequences are MGHRA and YSYEKL. The V end was cut by 0 bases, the J end by 2 bases, with 10 bases between. There are 15 residues in the CDR3.

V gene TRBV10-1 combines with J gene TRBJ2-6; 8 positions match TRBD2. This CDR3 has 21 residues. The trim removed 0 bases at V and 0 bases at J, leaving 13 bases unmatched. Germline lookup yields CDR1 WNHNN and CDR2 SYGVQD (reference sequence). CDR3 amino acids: CASSESNEREKYSSGANVLTF. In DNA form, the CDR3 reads TGCGCCAGCAGTGAGTCTAATGAGCGGGAGAAGTATTCCTCTGGGGCCAACGTCCTGACTTTC.

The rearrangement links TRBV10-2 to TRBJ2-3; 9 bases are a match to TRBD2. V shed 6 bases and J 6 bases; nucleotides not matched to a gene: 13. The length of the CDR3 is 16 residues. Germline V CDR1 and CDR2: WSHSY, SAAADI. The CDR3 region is CASSGGLAGIGDTQYF. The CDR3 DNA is TGCGCCAGCAGCGGGGGGCTAGCGGGGATAGGGGATACGCAGTATTTT.

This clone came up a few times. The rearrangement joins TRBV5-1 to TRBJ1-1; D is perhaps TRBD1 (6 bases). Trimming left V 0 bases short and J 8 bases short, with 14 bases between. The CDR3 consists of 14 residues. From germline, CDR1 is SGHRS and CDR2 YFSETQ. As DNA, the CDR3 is TGCGCCAGCAGCTTGGCCGGGGAGGGACACGAAGCTTTCTTT. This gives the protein CASSLAGEGHEAFF.

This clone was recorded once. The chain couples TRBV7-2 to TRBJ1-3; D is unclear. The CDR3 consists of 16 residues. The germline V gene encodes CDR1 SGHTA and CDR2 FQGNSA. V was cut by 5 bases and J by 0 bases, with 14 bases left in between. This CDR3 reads CASSGTNDLSGNTIYF. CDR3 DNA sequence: TGTGCCAGCAGCGGCACAAATGATCTCTCTGGAAACACCATATATTTT.

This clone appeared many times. Written as DNA, the CDR3 is TGTGCCAGCAGTGAATCTTACCGGGTCTCCTACAATGAGCAGTTCTTC. Amino acid sequence: CASSESYRVSYNEQFF. The rearrangement uses TRBV25-1 and TRBJ2-1; D remains ambiguous. This CDR3 region has 16 residues. V lost 1 base to trimming and J lost 0 bases, with 10 bases between them. Per germline, CDR1 MGHDK and CDR2 SYGVNS.

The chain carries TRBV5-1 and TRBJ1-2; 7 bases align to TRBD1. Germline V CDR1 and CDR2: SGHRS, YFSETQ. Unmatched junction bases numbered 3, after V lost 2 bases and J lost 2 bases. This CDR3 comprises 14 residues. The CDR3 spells CASSFGTDNYGYTF. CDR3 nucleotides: TGCGCCAGCAGCTTCGGGACAGACAACTATGGCTACACCTTC.

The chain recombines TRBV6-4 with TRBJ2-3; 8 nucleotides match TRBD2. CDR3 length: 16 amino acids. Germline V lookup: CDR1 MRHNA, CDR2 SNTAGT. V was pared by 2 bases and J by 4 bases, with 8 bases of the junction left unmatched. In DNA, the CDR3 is TGTGCCAGCAGTGACCGGGGGGGCCACGGAGCAGATACGCAGTATTTT. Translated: CASSDRGGHGADTQYF.